This T cell receptor beta chain was captured by sequencing in a study of cytomegalovirus exposure and HLA in healthy donors. This clone was observed a few times. J lost 0 bases, V lost 1 base, and 2 bases had no gene match. Germline V CDR1 and CDR2: LNHNV, YYDKDF (reference sequence). The length of the CDR3 is 16 residues. Repertoires were generated with immunoSEQ multiplex PCR, while TCRdb's copy carries only in-frame clones and drops some. The data hold 140,000 or so clones, with roughly nine tenths observed a single time. V and J are TRBV15 and TRBJ2-3; 9 bases line up with TRBD2. This clonotype originated in a man aged 18-30 years in good health and CMV-seronegative. Specimen: PBMCs. This CDR3 is CATSRGLAGSTDTQYF. The DNA for the CDR3 is TGTGCCACCAGCAGAGGGCTAGCGGGAAGCACAGATACGCAGTATTTT.